The 21 T cell receptor beta chains given below trace back to one sample, sequenced in a study of neurological immune-mediated disorders. TCRdb analysed the 5' RACE reads with MiXCR anew, one entry per CDR3 protein. Of 90,000 to 100,000 distinct CDR3 sequences detected, 3.5% to 4% appear once; the ten largest clones hold roughly 6.4%. The sequencing input was PBMCs. These receptors all stem from a woman aged 18-35 years with multiple sclerosis.

Many counts were recorded for this clonotype. The V call is TRBV29-1, the J call TRBJ2-1; D uncertain. The CDR3 is made up of 14 amino acids. Looked up from germline, CDR1 is SQVTM and CDR2 is ANQGSEA. The germline V and J ends were trimmed by 2 bases and 6 bases, with 14 bases remaining between them. This CDR3 reads CSVETVRGFNEQFF. The CDR3 DNA reads TGCAGCGTTGAAACAGTACGAGGCTTCAATGAGCAGTTCTTC.

This clonotype was observed at least ten times. The V gene is TRBV4-3, the J gene TRBJ2-2, with D tentatively TRBD1 (5 bases). CDR1 and CDR2 from the germline V gene are LGHNA and YSLEER. The V end was cut by 4 bases, the J end by 6 bases, with 24 bases between. The CDR3 totals 18 residues. In nucleotides, the CDR3 is TGCGCCAGCAGCCCGACACCATGGATGGGCCTCAGGGCCGGGGAGCTGTTTTTT. Its protein is CASSPTPWMGLRAGELFF.

This clonotype was seen ten or more times. The chain links TRBV6-5 to TRBJ2-7; the match to TRBD2 covers 10 bases. Per germline, CDR1 MNHEY and CDR2 SVGAGI. The CDR3 loop spans 15 amino acids. Unmatched junction bases numbered 5, after V lost 2 bases and J lost 4 bases. The DNA for the CDR3 is TGTGCCAGCAGTTACGAAGCGGGGGGGTCTTACGAGCAGTACTTC. Translating it yields CASSYEAGGSYEQYF.

This clonotype was counted many times. This chain links TRBV7-3 with TRBJ2-1; 8 bases agree with TRBD2. CDR3 size: 15 residues. The junction had 2 bases not matched to a gene; V was cut back by 0 bases and J by 4 bases. Germline V gene sequence: CDR1 SGHTA, CDR2 FQGTGA. DNA for the CDR3: TGTGCCAGCAGCTTAACTAGCGGGAATTACAATGAGCAGTTCTTC. This gives the protein CASSLTSGNYNEQFF.

This clonotype was seen repeatedly, ten times or more. The chain carries TRBV20-1 and TRBJ2-6; the match to TRBD2 covers 8 bases. The CDR3 spans 17 residues. V dropped 0 bases and J dropped 0; count of bases not matched to a gene: 4. Germline loops: CDR1 DFQATT, CDR2 SNEGSKA (reference sequence). The CDR3 coding sequence is TGCAGTGCTAGAGACACTAGCGGTCACTCTGGGGCCAACGTCCTGACTTTC. It is translated as CSARDTSGHSGANVLTF.

As regards this clonotype: The final CDR3 position lacks the conserved phenylalanine or tryptophan, pointing to a likely read error. This chain uses TRBV5-1 with TRBJ2-7, with TRBD2 matching over 12 bases. Losses at the gene ends were 4 bases for V and 2 bases for J; bases not matched to a gene: 4. CDR1 is SGHRS, CDR2 YFSETQ, per germline. CDR3 length: 15 residues. In nucleotides, the CDR3 is TGCGCCAGCAGCGCGACTAGCGGGGGCACCTACGAGCAGTACTAC. It codes for CASSATSGGTYEQYY.

This clonotype was detected many times. V and J are TRBV4-1 and TRBJ1-2; tentative D call: TRBD1 (5 bases). Germline V gene lookup returns CDR1 MGHRA and CDR2 YSYEKL. Trimming removed 4 bases from V and 0 bases from J, with 15 bases in between. The CDR3 is made up of 16 amino acids. CDR3 nucleotide sequence: TGCGCCAGCAGCCCAGGCCGGGACGTATCTAACTATGGCTACACCTTC. Protein: CASSPGRDVSNYGYTF.

This clonotype was detected ten times or more. The chain links TRBV5-1 to TRBJ2-2; 10 nucleotides agree with TRBD2. This CDR3 is built from 16 residues. Per the germline V gene, CDR1 is SGHRS and CDR2 is YFSETQ. The V gene end was trimmed by 1 base and the J gene end by 8 bases; junction bases not matched to a gene: 8. This CDR3 is CASSLTSGVRSGELFF. The CDR3 region has the DNA TGCGCCAGCAGCTTGACTAGCGGGGTTCGATCGGGGGAGCTGTTTTTT.

The CDR3 nucleotides are TGTGCCAGCGCGTTACCGGGCGACACAGATACGCAGTATTTT. This translates into CASALPGDTDTQYF. The chain carries TRBV6-1 and TRBJ2-3; D gene ambiguous. This CDR3 has 14 amino acids. Trimming removed 8 bases at V and 2 bases at J, with 14 bases between. CDR1 is MNHNS and CDR2 is SASEGT in the germline V gene.

This clonotype was detected ten times or more. The chain has TRBV4-2 and TRBJ2-5; D unresolved. The germline V and J ends were trimmed by 0 bases and 7 bases, with 15 bases remaining between them. CDR3 length: 15 amino acids. The germline CDR1 and CDR2 sequences are LGHNA and YNFKEQ. The CDR3 sequence: CASSQELSLSGTQYF. The CDR3 DNA reads as TGTGCCAGCAGCCAAGAACTGTCGCTTTCCGGGACCCAGTACTTC.

This clonotype was detected ten times or more. The chain uses TRBV20-1 and TRBJ1-6; the D gene is possibly TRBD1 (5 bases). The CDR3 runs to 14 residues. The V gene's germline CDR1 is DFQATT and CDR2 SNEGSKA (reference sequence). Trimming shortened V by 7 bases and J by 6 bases, and 16 bases separated the two germline ends. CDR3 in DNA: TGCAGTGTTGACAGAGCTGTGGTTAATTCACCCCTCCACTTT. Amino acid sequence: CSVDRAVVNSPLHF.

This clonotype has a count of ten or more. The rearrangement joins TRBV20-1 to TRBJ1-2; D not certain. CDR1 is DFQATT and CDR2 is SNEGSKA in the germline V gene (reference sequence). This CDR3 contains 11 residues. The germline V and J ends were trimmed by 3 bases and 4 bases, with 6 bases remaining between them. This CDR3 reads CSARGVYGYTF. The CDR3 DNA follows: TGCAGTGCTAGGGGTGTCTATGGCTACACCTTC.

This clonotype was picked up many times. The J gene is TRBJ2-5, the V gene TRBV20-1; 12 nucleotides agree with TRBD1. CDR1 and CDR2 from the germline V gene are DFQATT and SNEGSKA (reference sequence). V dropped 4 bases and J dropped 5; count of bases not matched to a gene: 11. This CDR3 region has 16 residues. The CDR3 reads CSANHGTGGADETQYF. CDR3 coding DNA: TGCAGTGCTAATCACGGGACAGGGGGCGCCGATGAGACCCAGTACTTC.

This clonotype was counted at least ten times. The gene calls are TRBV1 and TRBJ2-3; the table's D call TRBD2 went unverified against the DNA. TRBV1 is recorded as a pseudogene. There are 17 residues in the CDR3. As DNA, the CDR3 is TGCACCAGCAGCAAAGAGGTAGCGGGTCTTAGCACAGATACGCAGTATTTT. As protein: CTSSKEVAGLSTDTQYF.

This clonotype has ten or more counts. V and J are TRBV28 and TRBJ1-2, with 7 bases aligning to TRBD1. This CDR3 spans 13 amino acids. Trimming took 6 bases from V and 5 from J; bases not matched to a gene: 6. CDR1 is MDHEN and CDR2 is SYDVKM in the germline V gene. The CDR3 bases are TGTGCCAGCAGCTTGGGACAGCATTATGGCTACACCTTC. Protein sequence: CASSLGQHYGYTF.

In its sample, this clonotype was seen many times. The rearrangement joins TRBV6-5 to TRBJ1-2, with 11 bases lining up with TRBD1. Trimming took 6 bases from V and 5 from J; bases not matched to a gene: 11. This CDR3 is built from 16 residues. Germline CDR1 reads MNHEY; CDR2 reads SVGAGI. The CDR3: CASRRTPGQGGYGYTF. For the CDR3, the DNA is TGTGCCAGCAGACGCACACCGGGACAGGGGGGATATGGCTACACCTTC.

This clonotype has a handful of counts. A single base separates this from a much larger clone, so it may be a read error. The J gene is TRBJ2-2, the V gene TRBV6-5; no clear D. CDR1 and CDR2 from the germline V gene are MNHEY and SVGAGI. V was pared by 2 bases and J by 9 bases, with 10 bases between. The CDR3 extends over 13 amino acids. This CDR3 reads CASSYPGPRELFF. Written as DNA, the CDR3 is TGTGCCAGCAGTTACCCCGGACCCAGGGAGCTGTTTTTT.

The sample holds many counts of this clonotype. The V gene is TRBV4-1, the J gene TRBJ2-7, with TRBD2 identical over 10 bases. Per the germline V gene, CDR1 is MGHRA and CDR2 is YSYEKL. The V and J ends lost 1 base and 1 base, in that order; junction bases with no gene match: 4. This CDR3 is built from 16 residues. Here the CDR3 DNA reads TGCGCCAGCAGCCAAGTCCCGGGACTAGCGTCCTACGAGCAGTACTTC. The encoded protein is CASSQVPGLASYEQYF.

This clonotype was recorded at least ten times. This chain links TRBV6-2 or TRBV6-3 with TRBJ1-1; maybe TRBD1 (6 bases). The germline V and J ends were trimmed by 3 bases and 3 bases, with 14 bases remaining between them. This CDR3 contains 15 residues. Germline CDR1 reads MNHEY; CDR2 reads SVGEGT. As DNA, the CDR3 is TGTGCCAGCAGTTATCGGGGGGCTCTGTACACTGAAGCTTTCTTT. As protein: CASSYRGALYTEAFF.

V is TRBV20-1 and J is TRBJ2-1, with 9 bases matching TRBD2. CDR3 length: 13 amino acids. V was clipped by 0 bases and J by 8 bases; unmatched bases: 2. Germline CDR1 and CDR2: DFQATT and SNEGSKA (reference sequence). DNA for the CDR3: TGCAGTGCTAGAGAGTTAGCGGGAGATGAGCAGTTCTTC. Encoded protein: CSARELAGDEQFF.

This clonotype has ten or more counts. V usage is TRBV12-3 or TRBV12-4 and J usage is TRBJ2-7; 10 bases match TRBD1. CDR3 length: 16 residues. The trim removed 5 bases at V and 2 bases at J, leaving 9 bases unmatched. CDR3 sequence (DNA): TGTGCCAGCAGTCCCGGGACAGGGGCCCTCACCTACGAGCAGTACTTC. It specifies CASSPGTGALTYEQYF.